What follows are 9 T cell receptor beta chains derived from one specimen sequenced in a study of regulatory T cells in long-lasting Graves disease. Time point of the sample: newly diagnosed GD, antithyroid drugs for less than 3 months. Scientists built the TCR library using RNA that was extracted from PBMCs. For TCR beta, libraries came from iRepertoire HTBI primers and Arm-PCR of CDR3 regions. One entry per CDR3 protein results from TCRdb running MiXCR on the multiplex PCR reads. This table holds some 330,000 distinct CDR3 sequences, approximately 12% found once. These same records also appear under a second study, on T cells in Graves' hyperthyroidism and ophthalmopathy.

The source material was peripheral blood mononuclear cells (PBMCs), sampled at new diagnosis, from a patient treated with antithyroid drugs. The receptors here all came from a woman under 30 with Graves disease.

This clonotype was recorded at least ten times. The gene calls are TRBV7-2 and TRBJ2-3; 9 nucleotides agree with TRBD1. Germline assignment: CDR1 SGHTA and CDR2 FQGNSA. V lost 5 bases and J lost 4; bases outside the gene matches: 13. This CDR3 is built from 17 residues. CDR3 in DNA: TGTGCCAGCAGCCGGGGAGCGGGACAGGGAGGTTCAGATACGCAGTATTTT. Translating it yields CASSRGAGQGGSDTQYF.

This clonotype was seen ten or more times. The CDR3 region has the DNA TGCGCCAGCAGCTTGGGACAGGAGAACACTGAAGCTTTCTTT. Amino acids: CASSLGQENTEAFF. J is TRBJ1-1 and V is TRBV5-1; D might be TRBD1 (6 bases). The CDR3 contains 14 residues. The germline V gene encodes CDR1 SGHRS and CDR2 YFSETQ. V lost 0 bases and J 1 base, leaving 7 bases between the germline ends.

This chain uses TRBV6-2 or TRBV6-3 with TRBJ1-2; D gene uncertain. Germline CDR1 is MNHEY and CDR2 is SVGEGT. There are 14 residues in the CDR3. V was trimmed by 8 bases and J by 7 bases, leaving 20 bases between them. CDR3 loop: CASSGPPGSGGYTF. The DNA for the CDR3 is TGTGCCAGCTCTGGGCCTCCCGGAAGTGGTGGCTACACCTTC.

This clonotype was counted ten times or more. The chain links TRBV7-6 to TRBJ1-1; D is unresolved. Trimming left V 7 bases short and J 5 bases short, with 23 bases between. The germline V gene encodes CDR1 SGHVS and CDR2 FNYEAQ. The CDR3 spans 16 residues. The CDR3 is CASTPTAGFRGTEAFF. CDR3 DNA sequence: TGTGCCAGCACCCCAACAGCCGGCTTCAGAGGTACTGAAGCTTTCTTT.

This clonotype was detected ten times or more. The chain recombines TRBV18 with TRBJ1-2; 9 bases map to TRBD1. CDR3 length: 16 amino acids. V gave up 0 bases and J gave up 4 bases; unmatched junction bases: 6. Germline V lookup: CDR1 KGHSH, CDR2 LQKENI. The CDR3 DNA follows: TGTGCCAGCTCACCACCGGGACAGGGACTTGTCTATGGCTACACCTTC. Amino acid sequence: CASSPPGQGLVYGYTF.

This clonotype came up many times. The chain has TRBV7-8 and TRBJ1-1, with D perhaps matching TRBD1 (6 bases). V was shortened by 1 base and J by 5 bases, with 14 bases between the two germline ends. Germline V lookup: CDR1 SGHVS, CDR2 FQNEAQ. CDR3 length: 15 residues. Here the CDR3 reads CASSLVPQGGTEAFF. CDR3 DNA sequence: TGTGCCAGCAGCTTAGTCCCACAGGGTGGAACTGAAGCTTTCTTT.

This clonotype came up a few times. The chain uses TRBV2 and TRBJ1-5; D not certain. The CDR3 sequence is 13 residues long. Germline values: CDR1 SNHLY, CDR2 FYNNEI. V was clipped by 4 bases and J by 6 bases, with 10 bases between them. The CDR3 coding sequence is TGTGCCAGCAGTGTGAGGCGGGGTCAGCCCCAGCATTTT. This sequence encodes CASSVRRGQPQHF.

This clonotype was recorded many times. The V gene is TRBV28, the J gene TRBJ1-6; D is uncertain. The germline CDR1 and CDR2 sequences are MDHEN and SYDVKM. Trimming removed 7 bases from V and 7 bases from J, with 11 bases in between. CDR3 length equals 13 residues. In nucleotides, the CDR3 is TGTGCCAGCAACGAGGGTAGGAATTCACCCCTCCACTTT. This codes for CASNEGRNSPLHF. Full variable domain (missing parts from reference TRBV28 and TRBJ1-6): DVKVTQSSRYLVKRTGEKVFLECVQDMDHENMFWYRQDPGLGLRLIYFSYDVKMKEKGDIPEGYSVSREKKERFSLILESASTNQTSMYLCASNEGRNSPLHFGNGTRLTVT.

This clonotype was recorded at least ten times. The CDR3 is CASSDYGGVTEAFF. Written as DNA, the CDR3 is TGTGCCAGCAGTGATTACGGGGGCGTCACTGAAGCTTTCTTT. The chain couples TRBV2 to TRBJ1-1, with D perhaps TRBD1 (6 bases). V gave up 3 bases and J gave up 4 bases, with 12 bases separating them. Germline V gene lookup returns CDR1 SNHLY and CDR2 FYNNEI. The CDR3 covers 14 residues.